Described below is a single T cell receptor beta chain sequence and its context. It lacks a known antigen. No base quality information exists; no much larger clone differs at one position. The data were obtained in a study of Ad26.COV2.S vaccination and SARS-CoV-2 variants (dated by TCRdb to the early 2020s). For context, the study as a whole: Donors in the vaccine arm were drawn from COV1001, a multicentre, randomized, double-blind, placebo-controlled phase I-IIa trial testing Ad26.COV2.S in healthy adults. The TCR-sequenced set comprised about 32 samples: approximately 19 Ad26.COV2.S vaccine recipients, 5 placebo recipients and 8 SARS-CoV-2 convalescent individuals. Throughout the experiments and outcome assessment, investigators stayed blinded to trial group allocation. The specificity and breadth of SARS-CoV-2-reactive T cell receptors after Ad26.COV2.S vaccination were assessed by TCRbeta repertoire sequencing. Participants in the trial were split at random into five groups of five each, receiving low-dose or high-dose Ad26.COV2.S once or twice, or else placebo on both occasions. Ad26.COV2.S was administered intramuscularly at a dose of 5x10^10 or 1x10^11 viral particles, either as one shot or as two shots given 56 days apart. General findings and caveats noted by the study authors: The study was not powered to compare responses between vaccine doses or regimens. Comparable non-spike TCR breadth was observed between vaccine and placebo recipients, consistent with only spike being contained in the vaccine. The authors noted that the TCR breadth and depth analyses may have underestimated total T cell responses. After vaccination, substantial breadth of spike-specific CD8+ and CD4+ T cell responses was reported. Spike-specific TCR breadth was higher in Ad26.COV2.S recipients than in placebo recipients (P = 0.0014).

Taken with the paper, the label for treatment or condition translates to: around 19 received Ad26.COV2.S at low or high dose, single or two shots; about five received placebo; per-sample allocation not given. Repertoires of vaccine and placebo recipients were sequenced from samples taken on day 63 after the first injection. Between 29 July and 7 August 2020, Cohort 1b enrolled 25 adults aged 18-55 years at one site in Boston, USA. As a vaccine, Ad26.COV2.S was a replication-incompetent adenovirus type 26 vector that expressed a prefusion-stabilized SARS-CoV-2 spike protein derived from the original Wuhan strain. The immunoSEQ Assay was the method used to sequence TCRbeta CDR3 regions. After extraction, genomic DNA underwent amplification by bias-controlled multiplex PCR, followed by high-throughput sequencing. Under the source paper's analysis protocol: To quantify the absolute abundance of each unique TCRbeta CDR3 region, sequences were collapsed and filtered. T cell fraction was estimated by normalization of TCRbeta template counts to usable DNA, with usable DNA being measured through amplification of reference genes present in all nucleated cells. Repertoire TCRs were annotated as SARS-CoV-2-specific when V gene, CDR3 amino acid sequence and J gene were exactly matched to a known reactive TCR set. MIRA supplied the reference SARS-CoV-2 TCR set, which was filtered for enrichment in COVID-19-positive ImmuneCODE repertoires so that public or cross-reactive TCRs were removed. Using the MIRA antigens, annotated TCRs were further analysed by specific ORF or by position within an ORF. Depth was the summed frequency of annotated unique rearrangements, while breadth was defined as annotated unique rearrangements over total unique productive rearrangements. Group comparisons of TCR breadth used two-sided Wilcoxon rank-sum tests. TCRdb holds this immuneACCESS table with in-frame rearrangements only. Some clones are missing; in checked studies, unresolved V genes explain under half, and the rest has no known cause. That table furnishes V, J and clone size, whereas the DNA furnished D and trimming. The sample contains more than 300,000 clones, around 89% of them found a single time. The ten largest clones add up to approximately 5% of the sample.

The origin of this receptor is a person between 18 and 65 years old who received the Ad26.COV2.S COVID-19 vaccine or a placebo. Sequences were derived from peripheral blood, sampled in a trial of Ad26.COV2.S vaccine versus placebo.

The DNA sequence is TGTGCCAGCAGTTTCCACAGGGCTTATGGCTACACCTTC. This codes for CASSFHRAYGYTF. The V and J genes are TRBV28 and TRBJ1-2; the D segment could be TRBD1, given 6 matching bases. From the cysteine up to the phenylalanine, the CDR3 has a length of 13 residues. Just CDR3 DNA is preserved here, 39 bases in frame from base 1. V and J lose 3 bases and 5 bases, and a span of 10 bases separates them. CDR1 MDHEN and CDR2 SYDVKM are derived from the germline V gene.